These 25 T cell receptor beta chains came from one sample sequenced in a study of control samples from healthy donors and cancer patients. Profiled with immunoSEQ multiplex PCR; TCRdb holds only in-frame clones, not every one. The data show about 63,000 clones, 70% to 90% seen once. Sample: blood. All receptors come from a man between 40 and 49 years old in good health.

The chain links TRBV4-3 to TRBJ1-5; D is undetermined. V was clipped by 0 bases and J by 6 bases, with 18 bases between them. Germline V gene data show CDR1 as LGHNA and CDR2 as YSLEER. The CDR3 runs 17 residues. CDR3 nucleotide sequence: TGCGCCAGCAGCCAAGAAATTTTCTCTCGGGTAGGTCAGCCCCAGCATTTT. It translates to CASSQEIFSRVGQPQHF.

This clone was detected only a few times. The rearrangement links TRBV7-2 to TRBJ2-7, with 7 positions matching TRBD2. The V segment lost 2 bases and the J segment 2 bases; nucleotides outside the gene matches: 6. Germline V gene sequence: CDR1 SGHTA, CDR2 FQGNSA. This CDR3 spans 15 amino acids. The CDR3 nucleotides are TGTGCCAGCAGCTTATATGGCGGGGGAGCCTACGAGCAGTACTTC. It encodes CASSLYGGGAYEQYF.

The chain is built from TRBV7-3 and TRBJ1-1, with no clear D. The CDR3 extends over 13 amino acids. Trimming pared 1 base from V and 5 bases from J, leaving 8 bases between. Germline V lookup: CDR1 SGHTA, CDR2 FQGTGA. The CDR3 loop is CASSLMGGTEAFF. CDR3 nucleotides: TGTGCCAGCAGCTTAATGGGAGGAACTGAAGCTTTCTTT.

This clone was recorded a few times. The chain recombines TRBV7-9 with TRBJ1-4; no clear D. Per germline, CDR1 SEHNR and CDR2 FQNEAQ (reference sequence). V gave up 7 bases and J gave up 4 bases, with 7 bases separating them. The CDR3 contains 12 residues. The CDR3 here is CASMRSNEKLFF. CDR3 nucleotides: TGTGCCAGCATGCGGAGTAATGAAAAACTGTTTTTT.

This chain links TRBV5-1 with TRBJ2-3; D is unresolved. The germline V and J ends were trimmed by 2 bases and 2 bases, with 9 bases remaining between them. CDR3 size: 14 residues. CDR1 SGHRS and CDR2 YFSETQ come from the germline V gene. The CDR3 DNA reads TGCGCCAGCAGCTTCCGGGTACTCACAGATACGCAGTATTTT. This translates into CASSFRVLTDTQYF.

This chain joins TRBV11-3 and TRBJ2-7; the match to TRBD2 covers 8 bases. The V gene end was trimmed by 0 bases and the J gene end by 2 bases; junction bases not matched to a gene: 6. The length of the CDR3 is 16 residues. From germline, CDR1 is SGHNT and CDR2 YENEEA. For the CDR3, the DNA is TGTGCCAGCAGCTTAGATATGACTAGCGTGACCTACGAGCAGTACTTC. This sequence encodes CASSLDMTSVTYEQYF.

The chain uses TRBV7-9 and TRBJ2-1, with D possibly TRBD2 on 6 matching bases. Between the trimmed V and J ends, which lost 5 bases and 8 bases, there was a span of 13 bases. CDR3 length equals 13 residues. CDR1 and CDR2 from the germline V gene are SEHNR and FQNEAQ (reference sequence). Here the CDR3 DNA reads TGTGCCAGCAGCCCCCGGAGGGACTATGAGCAGTTCTTC. Protein sequence: CASSPRRDYEQFF.

V gene TRBV4-3 combines with J gene TRBJ2-7, with D possibly being TRBD1 (6 bases). The V end lost 4 bases, the J end lost 0 bases, and 13 bases lay between the germline ends. Germline V CDR1 and CDR2: LGHNA, YSLEER. The CDR3 consists of 15 residues. CDR3 sequence reads: CASSRDQGTSYEQYF. In DNA, the CDR3 is TGCGCCAGCAGCCGAGACCAGGGGACCTCCTACGAGCAGTACTTC.

This chain uses TRBV28 with TRBJ1-4; D gene ambiguous. The CDR3 consists of 15 residues. V was clipped by 3 bases and J by 0 bases, with 8 bases between them. Germline values: CDR1 MDHEN, CDR2 SYDVKM. The CDR3 loop is CASSLLTPTNEKLFF. Written as DNA, the CDR3 is TGTGCCAGCAGTTTGCTGACACCAACTAATGAAAAACTGTTTTTT.

This chain connects TRBV2 to TRBJ1-1; D is unclear. Germline assignment: CDR1 SNHLY and CDR2 FYNNEI. Trimming took 4 bases from V and 6 from J, leaving 0 bases between them. This CDR3 is 9 amino acids long. As DNA, the CDR3 is TGTGCCAGCAGTGCTGAAGCTTTCTTT. Its protein product is CASSAEAFF.

This chain's CDR3 is CASSIARAGAGTFF. The DNA for the CDR3 is TGTGCCAGTAGTATAGCACGGGCAGGCGCGGGAACTTTCTTT. The rearrangement joins TRBV19 to TRBJ1-1; D unclear. CDR3 size: 14 residues. Trimming removed 1 base at V and 12 bases at J, with 18 bases between. Looked up from germline, CDR1 is LNHDA and CDR2 is SQIVND (reference sequence).

The rearrangement uses TRBV5-1 and TRBJ1-1; TRBD1 might be the D (5 bases). V was pared by 7 bases and J by 1 base, with 11 bases between. The CDR3 spans 13 residues. Germline V gene data show CDR1 as SGHRS and CDR2 as YFSETQ. The chain's CDR3 is CASRDQGNTEAFF. The CDR3 DNA sequence: TGCGCCAGCCGTGACCAGGGGAACACTGAAGCTTTCTTT.

V gene TRBV2 combines with J gene TRBJ1-2; TRBD1 matches 8 bases. The CDR3 contains 14 residues. The trim removed 7 bases at V and 5 bases at J, leaving 9 bases unmatched. The germline gives CDR1 SNHLY, CDR2 FYNNEI. The CDR3 is CASKDTGGTYGYTF. The CDR3 nucleotides read TGTGCCAGCAAGGACACAGGGGGAACTTATGGCTACACCTTC. The whole variable domain, remainder taken from reference TRBV2 and TRBJ1-2, is EPEVTQTPSHQVTQMGQEVILRCVPISNHLYFYWYRQILGQKVEFLVSFYNNEISEKSEIFDDQFSVERPDGSNFTLKIRSTKLEDSAMYFCASKDTGGTYGYTFGSGTRLTVV.

The CDR3 nucleotides read TGCGCCAGCAGCTTGACCCTAGGAAACACCATATATTTT. Translated, it gives CASSLTLGNTIYF. The J gene is TRBJ1-3, the V gene TRBV5-1; D is undetermined. V lost 1 base and J lost 4, with 6 bases in between. This CDR3 contains 13 residues. Germline loops: CDR1 SGHRS, CDR2 YFSETQ.

This clone was seen more than once but under ten times. The V and J genes are TRBV18 and TRBJ1-5; TRBD1 agrees at 8 bases. Looked up from germline, CDR1 is KGHSH and CDR2 is LQKENI. There are 14 residues in the CDR3. J was trimmed by 1 base and V by 4 bases; bases with no gene match: 0. The CDR3 here is CASSRQGSNQPQHF. The CDR3 DNA reads as TGTGCCAGCTCACGACAGGGGAGCAATCAGCCCCAGCATTTT.

The chain has TRBV28 and TRBJ1-5, with a tentative D call TRBD1 (5 bases). The V gene lost 5 bases and the J gene lost 2 bases, with 16 bases spanning the gap. CDR1 and CDR2 from the germline V gene are MDHEN and SYDVKM. The CDR3 is made up of 16 amino acids. CDR3 coding DNA: TGTGCCAGCAGTCTAGGTGGGGGGTACGGCAATCAGCCCCAGCATTTT. Protein: CASSLGGGYGNQPQHF. The full variable domain, completed using reference TRBV28 and TRBJ1-5, is DVKVTQSSRYLVKRTGEKVFLECVQDMDHENMFWYRQDPGLGLRLIYFSYDVKMKEKGDIPEGYSVSREKKERFSLILESASTNQTSMYLCASSLGGGYGNQPQHFGDGTRLSIL.

The chain employs TRBV29-1 and TRBJ1-1; D possibly corresponds to TRBD1 (6 bases). Trimming removed 4 bases at V and 4 bases at J, with 7 bases between. CDR3 length: 11 residues. Germline lookup yields CDR1 SQVTM and CDR2 ANQGSEA. The DNA of the CDR3 is TGCAGCGTTGGAGGGGGCACTGAAGCTTTCTTT. This sequence encodes CSVGGGTEAFF.

CDR3 bases: TGCGCCAGCACCGTTTCGGCAGGGTCGAACACTGAAGCTTTCTTT. It yields the protein CASTVSAGSNTEAFF. This chain connects TRBV5-1 to TRBJ1-1; a weak D match, TRBD1 (5 bases). The V end was cut by 6 bases, the J end by 1 base, with 16 bases between. This CDR3 is built from 15 residues. Germline-derived CDR1 and CDR2 are SGHRS and YFSETQ.

The CDR3 region is CASRKRTGGGGYTF. The CDR3 DNA follows: TGTGCCAGCAGAAAAAGGACAGGGGGCGGTGGCTACACCTTC. The rearrangement joins TRBV6-5 to TRBJ1-2, with TRBD1 identical over 11 bases. Trimming removed 6 bases from V and 7 bases from J; junction bases left unmatched: 7. The CDR3 runs to 14 residues. CDR1 and CDR2 (germline): MNHEY, SVGAGI.

The gene calls are TRBV6-5 and TRBJ2-7; 9 bases line up with TRBD1. J was trimmed by 8 bases and V by 5 bases; bases with no gene match: 10. CDR3 length: 14 residues. Germline V gives CDR1 MNHEY, CDR2 SVGAGI. The chain's CDR3 is CASSIRDRAFQQYF. The CDR3 DNA follows: TGTGCCAGCAGTATCCGGGACAGGGCCTTCCAGCAGTACTTC.

The chain uses TRBV3-1 (or the pseudogene TRBV3-2) and TRBJ1-2; 7 nucleotides agree with TRBD1. Trimming cost V 0 bases and J 4 bases; bases outside gene matches: 11. The CDR3 totals 17 residues. Germline loops: CDR1 LGHDT, CDR2 YNNKEL (reference sequence). Here the CDR3 DNA reads TGTGCCAGCAGCCAAGAATGGTCAGGGGGGTTAGGCTATGGCTACACCTTC. Amino acids: CASSQEWSGGLGYGYTF.

The chain is built from TRBV7-2 and TRBJ1-6, with D possibly matching TRBD1 (5 bases). The germline gives CDR1 SGHTA, CDR2 FQGNSA. V gave up 2 bases and J gave up 7 bases, with 12 bases separating them. The CDR3 sequence is 15 residues long. The CDR3 DNA reads TGTGCCAGCAGCTTAAACGGGGGGGACAATTCACCCCTCCACTTT. Protein product: CASSLNGGDNSPLHF.

CDR3: CSASQTLTNTEAFF. In DNA, the CDR3 is TGCAGTGCTAGTCAGACTTTAACTAACACTGAAGCTTTCTTT. The chain carries TRBV20-1 and TRBJ1-1, with D uncertain. V was shortened by 3 bases and J by 2 bases, with 13 bases between the two germline ends. This CDR3 contains 14 residues. Germline V gene data show CDR1 as DFQATT and CDR2 as SNEGSKA (reference sequence).

This rearrangement joins TRBV15 to TRBJ2-2, with 8 bases fitting TRBD1. The CDR3 contains 17 residues. V gave up 0 bases and J gave up 4 bases; unmatched junction bases: 7. CDR1 and CDR2 from the germline V gene are LNHNV and YYDKDF (reference sequence). The CDR3 here is CATSREQGAVSTGELFF. CDR3 DNA sequence: TGTGCCACCAGCAGAGAGCAGGGGGCAGTGAGCACCGGGGAGCTGTTTTTT.

The rearrangement uses TRBV15 and TRBJ1-5; TRBD1 matches 7 bases. Losses at the gene ends were 3 bases for V and 7 bases for J; bases not matched to a gene: 15. The CDR3 extends over 17 amino acids. Per the germline V gene, CDR1 is LNHNV and CDR2 is YYDKDF (reference sequence). The CDR3, as DNA: TGTGCCACCAGCAGGGAATACCACAGGGGTGGGGAACAGCCCCAGCATTTT. This encodes CATSREYHRGGEQPQHF.